The 17 T cell receptor beta chains reported below all come from one sample, sequenced in a study of OX40 agonist ivuxolimab in advanced cancers. Method: immunoSEQ multiplex PCR; TCRdb's copy keeps in-frame clones and lacks some. The sample has about 110,000 clones, under 95% seen once. The sequencing used CD4+ or CD8+ T cells sorted from blood, collected in a trial of the OX40 agonist ivuxolimab. These receptors were obtained from an adult with an advanced solid tumor such as melanoma, head and neck, liver or kidney cancer.

The chain uses TRBV6-6 and TRBJ1-1, with D hard to call. V gave up 6 bases and J gave up 10 bases, with 12 bases separating them. The CDR3 has 11 amino acids. Germline CDR1 is MNHNY and CDR2 is SVGAGI (reference sequence). Written as DNA, the CDR3 is TGTGCCAGCAGGAACGCCAGGAGAGCTTTCTTT. Its protein is CASRNARRAFF.

As concerns this clone: A junction boundary mismatches the germline segment, possibly from a read error. The V gene is TRBV6-6, the J gene TRBJ1-5; perhaps TRBD1 as D (6 bases). CDR3 length: 15 amino acids. CDR1 is MNHNY, CDR2 SVGAGI, per germline (reference sequence). This chain's CDR3 is CAISESTGGNQPQHF. CDR3 coding DNA: TGTGCCATCAGTGAGTCGACAGGAGGAAATCAGCCCCAGCATTTT.

This clone was counted once. This specimen includes other DNA sequences encoding the same CDR3. This CDR3 reads CASSVASGGYNEQFF. DNA of the CDR3: TGTGCCAGCAGCGTAGCTAGCGGGGGCTACAATGAGCAGTTCTTC. The chain is built from TRBV9 and TRBJ2-1; TRBD2 agrees at 10 bases. The V gene's germline CDR1 is SGDLS and CDR2 YYNGEE. The CDR3 length is 15 residues. J gave up 3 bases and V 0 bases, and 0 bases lay outside the gene matches.

This clone was recorded a few times. The rearrangement joins TRBV5-6 to TRBJ1-6, with a tentative D call TRBD1 (6 bases). Deletions cut 4 bases from V and 8 bases from J, with 16 bases between. Per germline, CDR1 SGHDT and CDR2 YYEEEE. The CDR3 loop spans 15 amino acids. The CDR3 spells CASSRWTENYSPLHF. The CDR3 DNA reads as TGTGCCAGCAGCCGCTGGACAGAGAACTATTCACCCCTCCACTTT.

The rearrangement joins TRBV5-1 to TRBJ1-1; 10 bases fit TRBD1. The ends lost 6 bases at V and 5 bases at J; junction bases unmatched: 7. The CDR3 has 14 residues. Germline CDR1 and CDR2: SGHRS and YFSETQ. CDR3 residues: CASKRDRGDTEAFF. The CDR3, as DNA: TGCGCCAGCAAAAGGGACAGGGGAGATACTGAAGCTTTCTTT. The full variable domain, rest sourced from reference TRBV5-1 and TRBJ1-1, is KAGVTQTPRYLIKTRGQQVTLSCSPISGHRSVSWYQQTPGQGLQFLFEYFSETQRNKGNFPGRFSGRQFSNSRSEMNVSTLELGDSALYLCASKRDRGDTEAFFGQGTRLTVV.

The chain recombines TRBV5-1 with TRBJ1-6, with 9 bases that match TRBD1. The CDR3 has 14 amino acids. J gave up 10 bases and V 4 bases, and 6 bases lay outside the gene matches. Germline V gene lookup returns CDR1 SGHRS and CDR2 YFSETQ. The CDR3 DNA follows: TGCGCCAGCAGCACGGGACAGGGAGACTCACCCCTCCACTTT. Amino acid sequence: CASSTGQGDSPLHF.

This clone was picked up one time. V usage is TRBV6-5 and J usage is TRBJ1-1; 9 bases are shared with TRBD1. Looked up from germline, CDR1 is MNHEY and CDR2 is SVGAGI. CDR3 length: 13 residues. The V gene end was trimmed by 6 bases and the J gene end by 4 bases; junction bases not matched to a gene: 3. The CDR3 spells CASSQDRGTEAFF. The CDR3 nucleotides are TGTGCCAGCAGCCAGGACAGGGGCACTGAAGCTTTCTTT.

This rearrangement joins TRBV10-1 to TRBJ2-2; TRBD2 is a possible D gene (7 bases). This CDR3 is 15 amino acids long. The V gene lost 3 bases and the J gene lost 4 bases, with 12 bases spanning the gap. Germline V lookup: CDR1 WNHNN, CDR2 SYGVQD (reference sequence). This CDR3 is CASSDSGEGTGELFF. In nucleotides, the CDR3 is TGCGCCAGCAGTGATTCAGGGGAGGGCACCGGGGAGCTGTTTTTT.

The genes are TRBV6-1 and TRBJ2-1, with D tentatively TRBD1 or TRBD2 (5 bases each). V lost 4 bases and J lost 4, with 11 bases in between. The CDR3 runs to 14 residues. Per germline, CDR1 MNHNS and CDR2 SASEGT. DNA of the CDR3: TGTGCCAGCAGTGGTACGGGACGTTACAATGAGCAGTTCTTC. This sequence encodes CASSGTGRYNEQFF.

The chain has TRBV6-5 and TRBJ2-3; 7 bases are shared with TRBD2. CDR3 length: 14 amino acids. CDR1 and CDR2 from the germline V gene are MNHEY and SVGAGI. Trimming took 5 bases from V and 4 from J; bases not matched to a gene: 6. The CDR3 DNA reads TGTGCCAGCAGTGGGGGGGGTGGTGCAGATACGCAGTATTTT. This codes for CASSGGGGADTQYF.

The chain uses TRBV2 and TRBJ2-2; 10 bases fit TRBD2. The CDR3 covers 14 residues. With 4 bases clipped from V and 6 bases from J, the junction kept 2 bases outside the gene matches. Germline V CDR1 and CDR2: SNHLY, FYNNEI. The chain's CDR3 is CASSVLAGAGELFF. CDR3 DNA sequence: TGTGCCAGCAGTGTCCTAGCGGGAGCCGGGGAGCTGTTTTTT.

The chain combines TRBV5-1 with TRBJ2-1; tentatively, D is TRBD2 (6 bases). This CDR3 has 15 amino acids. Trimming took 0 bases from V and 7 from J, leaving 14 bases between them. CDR1 is SGHRS, CDR2 YFSETQ, per germline. The CDR3 DNA is TGCGCCAGCAGCTTGGTAGGGACTGTCATGAATGAGCAGTTCTTC. This gives the protein CASSLVGTVMNEQFF. Supplemented by reference TRBV5-1 and TRBJ2-1, the full variable domain reads KAGVTQTPRYLIKTRGQQVTLSCSPISGHRSVSWYQQTPGQGLQFLFEYFSETQRNKGNFPGRFSGRQFSNSRSEMNVSTLELGDSALYLCASSLVGTVMNEQFFGPGTRLTVL.

The chain has TRBV29-1 and TRBJ2-7, with 11 bases matching TRBD1. The CDR3 covers 14 residues. CDR1 is SQVTM, CDR2 ANQGSEA, per germline. V shed 4 bases, J shed 3 bases, and the junction held 5 bases outside the gene matches. CDR3 in DNA: TGCAGCGTTGGATCCGGGACAGGGGGCTACGAGCAGTACTTC. Its translation: CSVGSGTGGYEQYF.

V usage is TRBV5-8 and J usage is TRBJ1-1; tentatively, D is TRBD1 (5 bases). CDR3 length: 19 amino acids. Trimming removed 2 bases from V and 0 bases from J, with 23 bases in between. CDR1 and CDR2 from the germline V gene are SGHTS and YDEGEE. DNA for the CDR3: TGTGCCAGCAGCTTAGTTGGGGCAGGAAGGTTAGGCTTGAACACTGAAGCTTTCTTT. This sequence encodes CASSLVGAGRLGLNTEAFF.

This chain uses TRBV7-6 with TRBJ2-5; D uncertain. Germline V gene sequence: CDR1 SGHVS, CDR2 FNYEAQ. The CDR3 is 15 amino acids. V lost 4 bases and J 0 bases, leaving 12 bases between the germline ends. The CDR3: CASSSTVLYQETQYF. The CDR3 nucleotides are TGTGCCAGCAGCTCTACAGTTTTGTACCAAGAGACCCAGTACTTC.

The J gene is TRBJ1-5, the V gene TRBV5-8, with unresolved D. V lost 0 bases to trimming and J lost 2 bases, with 18 bases between them. The CDR3 spans 18 residues. Germline assignment: CDR1 SGHTS and CDR2 YDEGEE. The CDR3 here is CASSLGLKPRTGNQPQHF. The CDR3 DNA sequence: TGTGCCAGCAGCTTGGGGTTAAAACCCCGGACCGGCAATCAGCCCCAGCATTTT. Together with reference TRBV5-8 and TRBJ1-5, the CDR3 gives the full variable domain: EAGVTQSPTHLIKTRGQQATLRCSPISGHTSVYWYQQALGLGLQFLLWYDEGEERNRGNFPPRFSGRQFPNYSSELNVNALELEDSALYLCASSLGLKPRTGNQPQHFGDGTRLSIL.

The chain has TRBV7-3 and TRBJ1-1; D is uncertain. CDR3 size: 14 residues. V lost 5 bases and J lost 0, with 10 bases in between. Germline V CDR1 and CDR2: SGHTA, FQGTGA. The CDR3 is CASSPGSMNTEAFF. The CDR3 DNA sequence: TGTGCCAGCAGCCCCGGGAGTATGAACACTGAAGCTTTCTTT.